This T cell receptor beta chain was identified in a study of regulatory T cells in long-lasting Graves disease. Time point here: persistent/refractory GD, antithyroid drugs over 5 years with positive TRAb. Generation of the TCR library employed RNA extracted from PBMCs. Researchers made TCR beta libraries by using iRepertoire HTBI primers and running Arm-PCR on CDR3 regions. As originally analysed: Taken together, the samples had 55 to 65 TRBV and approximately 13 TRBJ segments identified. TCRdb analysed the multiplex PCR reads with MiXCR anew, one entry per CDR3 protein. Here the V and J calls rest on TCRdb's processing, not on the authors' analysis. The sample holds about 660,000 distinct CDR3 sequences, 25% to 30% seen once. The germline V gene encodes CDR1 SQVTM and CDR2 ANQGSEA. Trimming left V 6 bases short and J 3 bases short, with 18 bases between. The CDR3 contains 15 residues. This clonotype was observed once.

V and J are TRBV29-1 and TRBJ1-3, with D hard to call. The receptor was derived from a female donor with Graves disease. The sequences come from peripheral blood mononuclear cells (PBMCs), collected when the disease was refractory, from a patient treated with antithyroid drugs. The CDR3: CSVVEVAGIGNTIYF. In DNA form, the CDR3 reads TGCAGCGTCGTCGAAGTTGCGGGGATTGGAAACACCATATATTTT. The full variable domain, in which reference TRBV29-1 and TRBJ1-3 provide the parts outside the CDR3, is SAVISQKPSRDICQRGTSLTIQCQVDSQVTMMFWYRQQPGQSLTLIATANQGSEATYESGFVIDKFPISRPNLTFSTLTVSNMSPEDSSIYLCSVVEVAGIGNTIYFGEGSWLTVV.